What follows is one TCR beta chain and its context. Its specificity is unknown. Clones were sequenced by immunoSEQ multiplex PCR, and TCRdb holds only the in-frame ones, with some missing. The repertoire holds over 85,000 clones, around 96% seen once, with under 3.5% in the top ten. Selected pancreatic ductal adenocarcinoma patients had undergone surgery without neoadjuvant therapy. The data derive from a study of T cells in pancreatic ductal adenocarcinoma. Study observations and caveats: No significant tumor-blood clonality difference; means were about 0.1 and 0.07. Compared with tumor, blood showed more total productive templates and approximately 8-fold more clonotypes. Comparisons of tumor and blood clonality may show falsely lower tumor diversity. The resected cohort was biased toward the minority with early-stage disease.

This CDR3 is built from 12 residues. Per the germline V gene, CDR1 is SGHDT and CDR2 is YYEEEE. The V end was cut by 4 bases, the J end by 9 bases, with 13 bases between. This rearrangement joins TRBV5-6 to TRBJ2-5; possible D gene TRBD1, 5 bases. This receptor was identified in a human donor with pancreatic ductal adenocarcinoma. The sequencing sample was made of PBMCs. The CDR3, as DNA: TGTGCCAGCAGCCGCATGACAGTCCCCCAGTACTTC. Translated, it gives CASSRMTVPQYF. Filled out from reference TRBV5-6 and TRBJ2-5, the complete variable domain reads DAGVTQSPTHLIKTRGQQVTLRCSPKSGHDTVSWYQQALGQGPQFIFQYYEEEERQRGNFPDRFSGHQFPNYSSELNVNALLLGDSALYLCASSRMTVPQYFGPGTRLLVL.